The sequence of this T cell receptor beta chain was determined in a study of OX40 agonist ivuxolimab in advanced cancers. Points from the study as a whole: Partial responders dosed at 0.1-3.0 mg/kg displayed clonal expansion ranking among the lowest.

This CDR3 has 15 amino acids. Concerning this clone itself: Its specificity is unknown.

Assay: immunoSEQ multiplex PCR; the TCRdb copy retains only in-frame clones and omits some. Among about 82,000 clones listed, 75% to 90% were seen once. The receptor was isolated from an adult with an advanced solid tumor such as melanoma, head and neck, liver or kidney cancer. The chain joins TRBV12-2 to TRBJ2-2; TRBD1 reflects the table's D call only, with no check against the DNA. TRBV12-2 is a pseudogene locus. Sequences were derived from CD4+ or CD8+ T cells sorted from blood, sampled in a trial of the OX40 agonist ivuxolimab. DNA for the CDR3: TGTGCAAGTCGCTTAGATGGGTTTGGGCCCGGGGAGCTGTTTTTT. This sequence encodes CASRLDGFGPGELFF.